This TCR beta chain was sequenced in a study of T cells in Graves' hyperthyroidism and ophthalmopathy. Germline V gene data show CDR1 as DFQATT and CDR2 as SNEGSKA (reference sequence). The CDR3 extends over 14 amino acids. V was cut by 6 bases and J by 4 bases, with 18 bases left in between. The TCR beta CDR3 regions underwent amplification using RNA transcripts as the source. In the first-round RT-PCR of the TCR CDR3, the HTBI primer set was used. Each CDR3 protein is one row after TCRdb ran MiXCR on the multiplex PCR reads. The table records hundreds of thousands of distinct CDR3 sequences, 14% of them present only once. Stable Graves' hyperthyroidism meant no ophthalmopathy progression within 18 months. The PBMCs studied were ones that came from 10 ml fresh peripheral blood. Many counts were recorded for this clonotype.

J is TRBJ1-1 and V is TRBV20-1; tentative D call: TRBD1 (5 bases). Input material: blood. The TCR sequence derives from a woman under 30 with Graves' hyperthyroidism. The CDR3 loop reads CSAVRGGMGTEAFF. Written as DNA, the CDR3 is TGCAGTGCAGTTAGGGGAGGGATGGGCACTGAAGCTTTCTTT.